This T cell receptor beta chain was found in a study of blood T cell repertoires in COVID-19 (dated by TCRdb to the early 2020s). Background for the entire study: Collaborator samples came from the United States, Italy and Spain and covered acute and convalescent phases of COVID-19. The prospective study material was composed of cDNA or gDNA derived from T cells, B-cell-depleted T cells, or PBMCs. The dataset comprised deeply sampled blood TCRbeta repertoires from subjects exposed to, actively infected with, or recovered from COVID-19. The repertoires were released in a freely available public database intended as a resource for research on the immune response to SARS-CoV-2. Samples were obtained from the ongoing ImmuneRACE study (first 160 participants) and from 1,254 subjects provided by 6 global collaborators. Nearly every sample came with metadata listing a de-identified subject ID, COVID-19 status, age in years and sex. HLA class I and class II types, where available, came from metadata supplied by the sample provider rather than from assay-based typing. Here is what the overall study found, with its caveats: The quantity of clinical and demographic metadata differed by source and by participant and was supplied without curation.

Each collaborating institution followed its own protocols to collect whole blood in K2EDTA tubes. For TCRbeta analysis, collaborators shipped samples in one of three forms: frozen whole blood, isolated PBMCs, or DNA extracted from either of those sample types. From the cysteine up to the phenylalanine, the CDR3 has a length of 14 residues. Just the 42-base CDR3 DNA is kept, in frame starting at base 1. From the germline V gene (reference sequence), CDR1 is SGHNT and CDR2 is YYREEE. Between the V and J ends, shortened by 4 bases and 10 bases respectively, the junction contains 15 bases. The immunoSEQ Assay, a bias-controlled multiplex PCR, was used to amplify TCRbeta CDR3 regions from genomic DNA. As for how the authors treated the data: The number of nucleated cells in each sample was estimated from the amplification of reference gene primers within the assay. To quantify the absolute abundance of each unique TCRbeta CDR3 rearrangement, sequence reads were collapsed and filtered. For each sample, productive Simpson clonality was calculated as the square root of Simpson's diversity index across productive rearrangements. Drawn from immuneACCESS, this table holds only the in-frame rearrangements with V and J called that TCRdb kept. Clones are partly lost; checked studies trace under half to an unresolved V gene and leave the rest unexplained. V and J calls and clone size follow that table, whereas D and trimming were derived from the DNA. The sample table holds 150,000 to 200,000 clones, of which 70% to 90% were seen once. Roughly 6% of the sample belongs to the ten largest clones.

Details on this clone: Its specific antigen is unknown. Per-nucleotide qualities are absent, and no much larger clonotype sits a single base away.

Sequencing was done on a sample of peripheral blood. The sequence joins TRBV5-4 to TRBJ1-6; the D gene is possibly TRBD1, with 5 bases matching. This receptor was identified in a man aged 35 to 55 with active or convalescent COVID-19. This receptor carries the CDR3 CASSLGKDMSPLHF. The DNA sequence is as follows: TGTGCCAGCAGCCTGGGGAAGGACATGTCACCCCTCCACTTT.